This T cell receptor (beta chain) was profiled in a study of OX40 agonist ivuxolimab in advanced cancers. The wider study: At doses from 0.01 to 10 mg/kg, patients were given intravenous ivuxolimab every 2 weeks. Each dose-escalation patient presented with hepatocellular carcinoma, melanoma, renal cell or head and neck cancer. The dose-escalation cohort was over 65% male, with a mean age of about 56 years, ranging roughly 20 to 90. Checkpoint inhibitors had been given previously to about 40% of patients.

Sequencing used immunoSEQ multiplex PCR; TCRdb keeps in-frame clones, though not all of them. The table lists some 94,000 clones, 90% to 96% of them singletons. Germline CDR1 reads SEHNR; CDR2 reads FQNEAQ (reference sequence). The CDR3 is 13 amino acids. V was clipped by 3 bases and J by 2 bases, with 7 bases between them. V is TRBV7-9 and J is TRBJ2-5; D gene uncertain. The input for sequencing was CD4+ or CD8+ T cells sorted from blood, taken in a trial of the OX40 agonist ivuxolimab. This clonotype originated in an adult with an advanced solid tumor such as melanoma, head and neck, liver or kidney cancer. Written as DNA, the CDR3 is TGTGCCAGCAGCTTCTGGGGACAAGAGACCCAGTACTTC. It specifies CASSFWGQETQYF.